This entry features one T cell receptor beta chain sequence. What it binds is not known. This entry belongs to a study of chemoradiotherapy in HPV16-positive cancers. For the study at large: Candidate HPV-specific T-cell clones and common TCR motifs came from functional assays in a couple of HPV16-positive patients. General study results and limits: Candidate HPV-specific clones and E7-related TCR motifs grew in tumor during treatment.

With V trimmed by 4 bases and J by 5 bases, 11 bases remained unmatched. Germline V lookup: CDR1 SGHTA, CDR2 FQGNSA. CDR3 length: 16 amino acids. Using immunoSEQ multiplex PCR, the repertoire was profiled, and TCRdb retains in-frame clones only, with some absent. The data hold roughly 32,000 clones, with 80% to 90% observed a single time. The specimen comprised blood, sampled from a patient who underwent chemoradiotherapy. The clonotype originates from a human donor with HPV-associated anogenital cancer. The chain links TRBV7-2 to TRBJ2-1; 7 nucleotides line up with TRBD1. CDR3 sequence reads: CASSSGGGDINNEQFF. The CDR3 DNA follows: TGTGCCAGCAGCTCAGGGGGTGGGGACATAAACAATGAGCAGTTCTTC.